The clone carrying this TCR beta chain was seen only a few times. In germline, CDR1 is DFQATT, CDR2 SNEGSKA (reference sequence). The CDR3 has 18 amino acids. The V end lost 0 bases, the J end lost 3 bases, and 23 bases lay between the germline ends. Each CDR3 protein gets one entry after TCRdb re-called the RT-PCR reads with MiXCR. Of hundreds of thousands of distinct CDR3 sequences in the sample, 13% to 15% were seen once. The chain is built from TRBV20-1 and TRBJ1-1; D unclear. The specimen sequenced was memory CD4+ T cells from blood. The clonotype originates from a female donor in good health, serving as a healthy control. The CDR3 coding sequence is TGCAGTGCTAGAGATCGAGGGAGGCCCGGTAAGGGTGACACTGAAGCTTTCTTT. This gives the protein CSARDRGRPGKGDTEAFF.